This T cell receptor (beta chain) was observed in a study of blood T cell repertoires in COVID-19. Study-level information: The study drew acute and convalescent COVID-19 samples from the United States, Italy and Spain. PBMCs, B-cell-depleted T cells, or T cells were the source of the cDNA or gDNA that made up the material.

In the study's own analysis: Estimation of nucleated cell counts relied on the amplification of reference gene primers. TCRdb's table, derived via immunoSEQ multiplex PCR, lists solely in-frame clones and lacks some. The V and J calls and clone size are taken from that table; D and trimming were inferred from the DNA. The sample carries some 80,000 clones, roughly 78% recorded once. This CDR3 has 16 amino acids. The J segment lost 4 bases and the V segment lost 0 bases, leaving 5 bases of the junction unmatched. CDR1 is SGHNT and CDR2 is YYREEE in the germline V gene (reference sequence). The V gene is TRBV5-4, the J gene TRBJ2-3; 10 nucleotides align to TRBD2. This sequence was found in an elderly woman with active or convalescent COVID-19. Input material: peripheral blood. This CDR3 is CASSLGLLAGADTQYF. In DNA form, the CDR3 reads TGTGCCAGCAGCTTGGGTCTCCTAGCGGGGGCAGATACGCAGTATTTT.